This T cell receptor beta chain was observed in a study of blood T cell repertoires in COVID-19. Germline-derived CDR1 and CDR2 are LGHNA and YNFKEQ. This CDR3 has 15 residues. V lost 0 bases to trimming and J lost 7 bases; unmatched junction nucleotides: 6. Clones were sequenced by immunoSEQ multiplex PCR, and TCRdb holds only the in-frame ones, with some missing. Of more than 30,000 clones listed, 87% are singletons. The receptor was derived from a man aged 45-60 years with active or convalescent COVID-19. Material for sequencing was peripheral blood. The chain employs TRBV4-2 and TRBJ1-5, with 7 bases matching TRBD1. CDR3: CASSQDQGRGQPQHF. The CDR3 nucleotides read TGTGCCAGCAGCCAAGATCAAGGCAGGGGGCAGCCCCAGCATTTT.